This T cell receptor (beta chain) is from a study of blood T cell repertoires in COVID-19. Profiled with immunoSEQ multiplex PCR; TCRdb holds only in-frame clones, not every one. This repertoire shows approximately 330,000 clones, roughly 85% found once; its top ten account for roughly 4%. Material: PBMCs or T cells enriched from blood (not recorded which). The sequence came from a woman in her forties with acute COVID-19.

The CDR3 DNA is TGTGCCAGCAGTGACCTCTCCAGGGAAGCGGGCGGCTACACCTTC. Translated: CASSDLSREAGGYTF. The chain recombines TRBV25-1 with TRBJ1-2, with a weak D call TRBD1 (5 bases). CDR3 size: 15 residues. Germline V CDR1 and CDR2: MGHDK, SYGVNS. Trimming cost V 3 bases and J 8 bases, with 19 bases left between them.